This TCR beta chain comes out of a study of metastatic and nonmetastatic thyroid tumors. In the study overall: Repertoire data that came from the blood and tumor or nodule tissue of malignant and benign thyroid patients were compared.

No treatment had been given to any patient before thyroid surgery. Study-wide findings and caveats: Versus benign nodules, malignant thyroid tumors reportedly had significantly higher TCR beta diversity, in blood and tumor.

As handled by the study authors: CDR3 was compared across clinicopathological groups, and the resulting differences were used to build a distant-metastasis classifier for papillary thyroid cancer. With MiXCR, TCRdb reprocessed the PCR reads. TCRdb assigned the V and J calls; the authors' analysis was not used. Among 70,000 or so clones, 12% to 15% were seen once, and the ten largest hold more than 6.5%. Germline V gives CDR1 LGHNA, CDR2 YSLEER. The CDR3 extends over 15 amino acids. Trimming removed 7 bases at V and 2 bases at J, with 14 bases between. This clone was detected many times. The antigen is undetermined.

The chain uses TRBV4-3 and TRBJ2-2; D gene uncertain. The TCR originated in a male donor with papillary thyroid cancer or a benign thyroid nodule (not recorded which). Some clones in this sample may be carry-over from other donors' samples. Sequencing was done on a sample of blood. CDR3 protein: CASTQQLVNTGELFF. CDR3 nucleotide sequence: TGCGCCAGCACCCAGCAACTGGTAAACACCGGGGAGCTGTTTTTT.